This section outlines one T cell receptor beta chain sequence together with its context. Its recognized antigen is unknown. Base qualities are missing; no much larger clone stands one base away. Whole blood was collected in K2EDTA tubes by collaborating institutions according to the institutions' own protocols. For TCRbeta analysis, collaborator samples were shipped as frozen whole blood, as isolated PBMCs, or as DNA extracted from either sample type. The sample comes from a study of blood T cell repertoires in COVID-19 (dated by TCRdb to 2020 to 2021). About the full investigation: Samples from collaborators originated in the United States, Italy and Spain and spanned both the acute and convalescent phases of COVID-19. The prospective study material was composed of cDNA or gDNA derived from T cells, B-cell-depleted T cells, or PBMCs. Subjects who had been exposed to COVID-19, were actively infected with it, or had recovered from it provided the deeply sampled blood TCRbeta repertoires that made up the dataset. A freely available public database, intended as a resource for researchers studying the immune response to SARS-CoV-2, is where the repertoires were released. Samples came from the ongoing ImmuneRACE study (first 160 participants) plus 1,254 subjects from 6 global collaborators. Sample metadata almost always included a de-identified subject ID, COVID-19 status, age in years and sex. HLA class I and class II types, where available, came from metadata supplied by the sample provider rather than from assay-based typing. The investigation overall reported the following: The amount of clinical and demographic metadata varied by source and participant and was provided uncurated.

CDR1 and CDR2, per the germline V gene, are MNHEY and SVGAGI. At the junction V is shortened by 6 bases and J by 2 bases; bases outside the gene matches: 4. From cysteine to phenylalanine, the CDR3 is 15 amino acids long. The only DNA kept is the CDR3, 45 bases in frame from the first base. The immunoSEQ Assay, a bias-controlled multiplex PCR, was used to amplify TCRbeta CDR3 regions from genomic DNA. Per the authors' processing: Within the assay, amplification of reference gene primers was used to estimate how many nucleated cells each sample contained. To quantify the absolute abundance of each unique TCRbeta CDR3 rearrangement, sequence reads were collapsed and filtered. For each sample, productive Simpson clonality was calculated as the square root of Simpson's diversity index over productive rearrangements. Held by TCRdb, this immuneACCESS table contains in-frame sequences only and omits some clones. Under half of the omission traces to an unresolved V gene where checked; the cause of the rest is unknown. V and J calls plus clone size are reproduced from that table; the DNA served to infer D and trimming. Counted in this sample were 20,000 to 25,000 clones; 80% to 90% of them appeared once. The top ten clonotypes cover roughly 20% of the sample.

Recombination connected TRBV6-5 to TRBJ2-6, with 7 bases aligning to TRBD2. The TCR comes from a man in his 70s in a cohort sampled during active COVID-19. Sequences were obtained from peripheral blood. The CDR3 reads as follows: CASSLGGAGANVLTF. The DNA is TGTGCCAGCAGCCTTGGGGGGGCTGGGGCCAACGTCCTGACTTTC.